The T cell receptor (beta chain) described here comes from a study of beta chain features in type 1 diabetes. Study findings and constraints: A moderate, significant TCRB CDR3 shortening appeared in type 1 diabetes across four CD4+ subsets.

The entirety of the isolated RNA underwent reverse transcription, so expressed TCRB transcripts were sequenced. Profiling relied on immunoSEQ multiplex PCR, and the TCRdb table lists in-frame clones only, not all of them. Among some 120,000 clones, around a sixth were seen once, and the ten largest hold 2% to 3%. This clone was observed a handful of times. Its target is unknown. Germline CDR1 and CDR2: MNHNS and SASEGT. Trimming removed 7 bases at V and 6 bases at J, with 18 bases between. The CDR3 spans 14 residues. The clonotype comes from a man between 18 and 35 years old with type 1 diabetes. V gene TRBV6-1 combines with J gene TRBJ1-1; no definite D call. Sequencing was done on a sample of central memory CD4+ T cells from blood. CDR3 DNA sequence: TGTGCCAGCACCGTTTTGGAGGGTGACGCTGAAGCTTTCTTT. The encoded protein is CASTVLEGDAEAFF.